The 13 T cell receptor beta chains reported below all come from one sample, sequenced in a study of cytomegalovirus exposure and HLA in healthy donors. PCR employed 60 Vbeta and 13 Jbeta primers. The repertoire was sequenced with immunoSEQ multiplex PCR; TCRdb's copy has only in-frame clones and lacks some. The sample includes about 120,000 clones, 81% of them seen just once. The specimen was PBMCs. These receptors all come from a man in his forties in good health and CMV-seronegative.

As regards this clone: This sample includes further DNA sequences coding for the same CDR3. The J gene is TRBJ2-1, the V gene TRBV7-8; possibly TRBD2 for D (7 bases). In germline, CDR1 is SGHVS, CDR2 FQNEAQ. This CDR3 comprises 14 residues. V shed 0 bases and J shed 7 bases, with 10 bases lying between them. The CDR3 spells CASSLAGGRNEQFF. For the CDR3, the DNA is TGTGCCAGCAGCTTAGCGGGGGGGCGGAATGAGCAGTTCTTC.

This chain links TRBV7-7 with TRBJ2-4; D possibly corresponds to TRBD1 (5 bases). The CDR3 is 18 residues long. V gave up 5 bases and J gave up 3 bases, with 23 bases separating them. Per the germline V gene, CDR1 is SSHAT and CDR2 is FNYEAQ (reference sequence). The CDR3 coding sequence is TGTGCCAGCAGCCTTTTTCGCCCCGGGCTCCAGGGCAAAAACATTCAGTACTTC. As protein: CASSLFRPGLQGKNIQYF.

In the case of this clone: This sample also contains other DNA sequences that code for the same CDR3. V and J are TRBV2 and TRBJ1-2; 8 bases map to TRBD1. Per germline, CDR1 SNHLY and CDR2 FYNNEI. The CDR3 contains 15 residues. Trimming removed 5 bases from V and 5 bases from J; junction bases left unmatched: 10. The CDR3 DNA reads TGTGCCAGCAGTCGCGATGGACAGGGAACTTATGGCTACACCTTC. Translated, it gives CASSRDGQGTYGYTF.

The V gene is TRBV19, the J gene TRBJ1-1; TRBD1 matches at 7 bases. CDR1 is LNHDA, CDR2 SQIVND, per germline (reference sequence). The CDR3 has 15 amino acids. V shed 7 bases and J 1 base; nucleotides not matched to a gene: 9. The CDR3 region is CASKMTGRKNTEAFF. CDR3 coding DNA: TGTGCCAGTAAGATGACAGGGAGAAAGAACACTGAAGCTTTCTTT.

CDR3 in amino acids: CSVGDRSNEKLFF. CDR3 DNA: TGCAGCGTTGGGGACAGATCTAATGAAAAACTGTTTTTT. V gene TRBV29-1 combines with J gene TRBJ1-4; 7 bases map to TRBD1. With 4 bases clipped from V and 3 bases from J, the junction kept 2 bases outside the gene matches. There are 13 residues in the CDR3. The germline CDR1 and CDR2 sequences are SQVTM and ANQGSEA. Using reference TRBV29-1 and TRBJ1-4 for the parts outside the CDR3, the full variable domain is SAVISQKPSRDICQRGTSLTIQCQVDSQVTMMFWYRQQPGQSLTLIATANQGSEATYESGFVIDKFPISRPNLTFSTLTVSNMSPEDSSIYLCSVGDRSNEKLFFGSGTQLSVL.

V is TRBV27 and J is TRBJ2-7; TRBD1 agrees at 9 bases. The CDR3 is 13 residues long. Germline V gene sequence: CDR1 MNHEY, CDR2 SMNVEV (reference sequence). The J segment lost 2 bases and the V segment lost 6 bases, leaving 2 bases of the junction unmatched. The DNA for the CDR3 is TGTGCCAGCAGGAGGGACAGGGCCTACGAGCAGTACTTC. Translation: CASRRDRAYEQYF.

This clone occurred a few times. This chain joins TRBV28 and TRBJ2-7, with a tentative D call TRBD1 (6 bases). This CDR3 region has 18 residues. The germline V gene encodes CDR1 MDHEN and CDR2 SYDVKM. V dropped 1 base and J dropped 2 bases, with 21 bases sitting between them. CDR3 DNA: TGTGCCAGCAGTTTATCACCAGAACAGGGAACTGTAACCTACGAGCAGTACTTC. It encodes CASSLSPEQGTVTYEQYF.

Details on this clone: In the same sample, other DNA sequences code for this CDR3. V usage is TRBV7-9 and J usage is TRBJ2-1; D gene unclear. With 2 bases removed from V and 6 bases from J, the gap between germline ends came to 5 bases. The germline gives CDR1 SEHNR, CDR2 FQNEAQ (reference sequence). The CDR3 has 12 amino acids. The CDR3 loop is CASSLSVNEQFF. DNA for the CDR3: TGTGCCAGCAGCTTAAGCGTCAATGAGCAGTTCTTC.

This chain links TRBV7-8 with TRBJ2-5, with no clear D. The CDR3 loop spans 16 amino acids. The germline gives CDR1 SGHVS, CDR2 FQNEAQ. The V end was cut by 5 bases, the J end by 0 bases, with 16 bases between. DNA of the CDR3: TGTGCCAGCAGCGCGAATCCTAGAACGAACCAAGAGACCCAGTACTTC. Translated, it gives CASSANPRTNQETQYF.

The chain recombines TRBV7-9 with TRBJ1-2, with 7 bases fitting TRBD1. Unmatched junction bases numbered 26, after V lost 5 bases and J lost 8 bases. This CDR3 comprises 19 residues. From germline, CDR1 is SEHNR and CDR2 FQNEAQ (reference sequence). DNA of the CDR3: TGTGCCAGCAGCGAATGGGGCACAGGGGAGGAAACTATAGCGAAAGGCTACACCTTC. Protein product: CASSEWGTGEETIAKGYTF.

The chain carries TRBV5-1 and TRBJ2-2, with unresolved D. The CDR3 runs 14 residues. Trimming shortened V by 0 bases and J by 5 bases, and 8 bases separated the two germline ends. CDR1 and CDR2 from the germline V gene are SGHRS and YFSETQ. CDR3: CASSLEWATGELFF. In nucleotides, the CDR3 is TGCGCCAGCAGCTTGGAGTGGGCTACCGGGGAGCTGTTTTTT.

The genes are TRBV10-1 and TRBJ2-5, with 9 bases that match TRBD2. The CDR3 has 16 amino acids. Per the germline V gene, CDR1 is WNHNN and CDR2 is SYGVQD (reference sequence). With V trimmed by 5 bases and J by 3 bases, 10 bases remained unmatched. Here the CDR3 reads CASSIIAGVREETQYF. The DNA for the CDR3 is TGCGCCAGCAGTATAATAGCGGGAGTAAGAGAAGAGACCCAGTACTTC.

The gene calls are TRBV9 and TRBJ2-3, with 11 bases that match TRBD2. Germline V lookup: CDR1 SGDLS, CDR2 YYNGEE. The CDR3 extends over 17 amino acids. J lost 6 bases, V lost 0 bases, and 9 bases had no gene match. This CDR3 reads CASSVDGVAGGHDTQYF. In DNA form, the CDR3 reads TGTGCCAGCAGCGTAGACGGGGTAGCGGGGGGGCACGATACGCAGTATTTT. Combining the CDR3 with reference TRBV9 and TRBJ2-3 gives the whole variable domain DSGVTQTPKHLITATGQRVTLRCSPRSGDLSVYWYQQSLDQGLQFLIQYYNGEERAKGNILERFSAQQFPDLHSELNLSSLELGDSALYFCASSVDGVAGGHDTQYFGPGTRLTVL.